This TCR beta chain originates from a study of T cells in Graves' hyperthyroidism and ophthalmopathy. This clonotype was recorded at least ten times. Its antigen is as yet unknown. Study findings and constraints: Blood also carried most thyroid clonotypes expanded above 0.001.

The TCR beta CDR3 regions underwent amplification using RNA transcripts as the source. The primer set for the first-round RT-PCR of the TCR CDR3 was HTBI. One entry per CDR3 protein results from TCRdb running MiXCR on the multiplex PCR reads. The sample yields under 450,000 distinct CDR3 sequences, roughly 14% seen once. The receptor was isolated from a woman aged 18-35 years with Graves' hyperthyroidism. The sequencing input was blood.

This chain's CDR3 is CASSFRSDTYEQYF. CDR3 nucleotides: TGTGCCAGCAGTTTCCGGAGTGACACCTACGAGCAGTACTTC. The chain couples TRBV27 to TRBJ2-7; no clear D gene. V dropped 3 bases and J dropped 2 bases, with 11 bases sitting between them. This CDR3 has 14 residues. Looked up from germline, CDR1 is MNHEY and CDR2 is SMNVEV (reference sequence).